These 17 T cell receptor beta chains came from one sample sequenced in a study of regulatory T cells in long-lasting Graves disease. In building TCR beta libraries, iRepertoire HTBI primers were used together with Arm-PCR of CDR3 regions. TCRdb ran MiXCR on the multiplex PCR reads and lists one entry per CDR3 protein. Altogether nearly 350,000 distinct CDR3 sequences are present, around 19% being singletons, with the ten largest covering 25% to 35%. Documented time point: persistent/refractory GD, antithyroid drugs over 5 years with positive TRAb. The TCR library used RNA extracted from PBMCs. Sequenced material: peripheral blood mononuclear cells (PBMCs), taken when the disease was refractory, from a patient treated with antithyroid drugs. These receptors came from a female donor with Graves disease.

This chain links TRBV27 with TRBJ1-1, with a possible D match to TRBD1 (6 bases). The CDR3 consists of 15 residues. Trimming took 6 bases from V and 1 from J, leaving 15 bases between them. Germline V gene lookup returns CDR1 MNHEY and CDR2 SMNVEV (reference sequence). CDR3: CASRPGGAPNTEAFF. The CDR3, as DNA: TGTGCCAGCAGGCCCGGGGGGGCGCCGAACACTGAAGCTTTCTTT.

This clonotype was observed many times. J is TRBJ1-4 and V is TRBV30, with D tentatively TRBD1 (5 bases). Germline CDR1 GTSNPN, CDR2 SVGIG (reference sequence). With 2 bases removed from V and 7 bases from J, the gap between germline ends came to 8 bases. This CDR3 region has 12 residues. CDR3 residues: CAWSWQGEKLFF. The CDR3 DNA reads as TGTGCCTGGAGTTGGCAGGGTGAAAAACTGTTTTTT.

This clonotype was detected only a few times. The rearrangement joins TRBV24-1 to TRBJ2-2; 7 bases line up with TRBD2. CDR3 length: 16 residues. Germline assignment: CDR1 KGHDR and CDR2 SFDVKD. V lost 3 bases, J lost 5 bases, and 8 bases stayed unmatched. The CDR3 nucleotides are TGTGCCACCAGTGATGGTTTGGCGGGAGTTACCGGGGAGCTGTTTTTT. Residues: CATSDGLAGVTGELFF.

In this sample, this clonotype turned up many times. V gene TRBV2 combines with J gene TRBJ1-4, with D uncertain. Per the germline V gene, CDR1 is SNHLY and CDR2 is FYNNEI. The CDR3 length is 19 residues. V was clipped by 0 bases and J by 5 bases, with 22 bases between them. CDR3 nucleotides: TGTGCCAGCAGTGAAGCGCCTTTTCAGTTTACTGAAGGAAATGAAAAACTGTTTTTT. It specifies CASSEAPFQFTEGNEKLFF.

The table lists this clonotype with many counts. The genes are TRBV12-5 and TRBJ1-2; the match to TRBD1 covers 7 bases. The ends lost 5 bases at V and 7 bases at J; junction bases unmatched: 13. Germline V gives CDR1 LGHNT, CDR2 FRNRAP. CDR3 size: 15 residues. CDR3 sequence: CASGIDRVLIGGYTF. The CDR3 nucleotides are TGTGCTAGTGGTATTGACAGGGTGTTAATCGGTGGCTACACCTTC.

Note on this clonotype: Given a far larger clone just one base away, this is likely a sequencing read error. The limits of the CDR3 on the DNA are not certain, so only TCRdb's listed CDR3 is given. The CDR3 reads CASSSSASGYEQFF. J is TRBJ2-1 and V is TRBV28; the table gives TRBD2 as D, unverified against the DNA. Per germline, CDR1 MDHEN and CDR2 SYDVKM. The CDR3 contains 14 residues when both ends are counted.

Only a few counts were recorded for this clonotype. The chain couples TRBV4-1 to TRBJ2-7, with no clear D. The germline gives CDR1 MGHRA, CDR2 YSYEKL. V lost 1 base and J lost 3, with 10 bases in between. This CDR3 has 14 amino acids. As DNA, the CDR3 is TGCGCCAGCAGCCAAGTCGTACAGAGCTACGAGCAGTACTTC. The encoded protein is CASSQVVQSYEQYF.

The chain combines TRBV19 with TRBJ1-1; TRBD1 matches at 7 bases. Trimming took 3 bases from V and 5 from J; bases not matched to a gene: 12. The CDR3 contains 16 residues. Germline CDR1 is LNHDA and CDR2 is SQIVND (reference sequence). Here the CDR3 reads CASSIPLDRVSTEAFF. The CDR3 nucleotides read TGTGCCAGTAGTATCCCACTCGACAGGGTGTCGACTGAAGCTTTCTTT.

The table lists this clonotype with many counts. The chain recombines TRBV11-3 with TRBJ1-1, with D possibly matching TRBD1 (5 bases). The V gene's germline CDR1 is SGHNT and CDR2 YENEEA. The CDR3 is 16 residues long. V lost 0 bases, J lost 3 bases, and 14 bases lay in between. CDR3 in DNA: TGTGCCAGCAGCTTAGAGGTTTGGGGCATACACACTGAAGCTTTCTTT. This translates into CASSLEVWGIHTEAFF. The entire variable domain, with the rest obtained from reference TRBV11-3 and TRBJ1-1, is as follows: EAGVVQSPRYKIIEKKQPVAFWCNPISGHNTLYWYLQNLGQGPELLIRYENEEAVDDSQLPKDRFSAERLKGVDSTLKIQPAELGDSAVYLCASSLEVWGIHTEAFFGQGTRLTVV.

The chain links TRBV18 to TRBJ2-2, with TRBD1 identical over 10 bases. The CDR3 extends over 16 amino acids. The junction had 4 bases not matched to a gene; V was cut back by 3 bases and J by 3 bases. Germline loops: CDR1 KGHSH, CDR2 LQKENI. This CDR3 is CASSPFGTGDTGELFF. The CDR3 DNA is TGTGCCAGCTCACCTTTCGGGACAGGGGACACCGGGGAGCTGTTTTTT.

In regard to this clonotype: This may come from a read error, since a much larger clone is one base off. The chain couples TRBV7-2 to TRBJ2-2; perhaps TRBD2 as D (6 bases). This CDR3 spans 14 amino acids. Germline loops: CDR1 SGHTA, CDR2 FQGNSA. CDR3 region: CASSLAQGPGGLFF. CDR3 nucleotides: TGTGCCAGCAGCTTAGCGCAGGGTCCCGGGGGGCTGTTTTTT. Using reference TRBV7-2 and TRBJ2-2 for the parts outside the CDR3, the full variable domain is GAGVSQSPSNKVTEKGKDVELRCDPISGHTALYWYRQSLGQGLEFLIYFQGNSAPDKSGLPSDRFSAERTGGSVSTLTIQRTQQEDSAVYLCASSLAQGPGGLFFGEGSRLTVL.

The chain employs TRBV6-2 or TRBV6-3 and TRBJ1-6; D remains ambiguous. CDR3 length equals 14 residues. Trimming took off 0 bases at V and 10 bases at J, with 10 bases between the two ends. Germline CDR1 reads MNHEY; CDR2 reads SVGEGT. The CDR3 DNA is TGTGCCAGCAGTTACTCGGAGGAACAGTCACCCCTCCACTTT. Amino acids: CASSYSEEQSPLHF.

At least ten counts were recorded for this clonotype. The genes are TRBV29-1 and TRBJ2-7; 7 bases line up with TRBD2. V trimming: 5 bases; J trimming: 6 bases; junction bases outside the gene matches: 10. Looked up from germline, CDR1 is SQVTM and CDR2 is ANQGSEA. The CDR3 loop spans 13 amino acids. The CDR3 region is CSVRWGGVGEQYF. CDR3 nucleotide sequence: TGCAGCGTTCGCTGGGGGGGAGTGGGCGAGCAGTACTTC.

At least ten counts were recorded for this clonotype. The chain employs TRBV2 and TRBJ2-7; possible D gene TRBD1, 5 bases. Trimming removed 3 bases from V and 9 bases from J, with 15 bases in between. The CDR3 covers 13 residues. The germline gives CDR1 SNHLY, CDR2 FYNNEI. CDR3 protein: CASSDPDTKGQYF. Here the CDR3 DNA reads TGTGCCAGCAGTGACCCGGACACCAAAGGGCAGTACTTC. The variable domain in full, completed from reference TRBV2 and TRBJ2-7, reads EPEVTQTPSHQVTQMGQEVILRCVPISNHLYFYWYRQILGQKVEFLVSFYNNEISEKSEIFDDQFSVERPDGSNFTLKIRSTKLEDSAMYFCASSDPDTKGQYFGPGTRLTVT.

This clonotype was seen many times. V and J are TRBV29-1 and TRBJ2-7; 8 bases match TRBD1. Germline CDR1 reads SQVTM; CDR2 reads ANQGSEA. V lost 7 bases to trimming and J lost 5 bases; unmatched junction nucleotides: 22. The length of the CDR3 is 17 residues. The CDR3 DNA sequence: TGCAGCGCCCGATCGAGAATATCAACAGGGGGAAAGGACGAGCAGTACTTC. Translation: CSARSRISTGGKDEQYF.

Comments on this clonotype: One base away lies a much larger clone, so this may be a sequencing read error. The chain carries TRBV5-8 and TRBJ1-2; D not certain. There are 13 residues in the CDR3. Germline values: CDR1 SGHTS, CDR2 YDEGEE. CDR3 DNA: TGTGCCGGCAGCTTGGCCGCAGAGTATGGCTACACCTTC. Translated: CAGSLAAEYGYTF.

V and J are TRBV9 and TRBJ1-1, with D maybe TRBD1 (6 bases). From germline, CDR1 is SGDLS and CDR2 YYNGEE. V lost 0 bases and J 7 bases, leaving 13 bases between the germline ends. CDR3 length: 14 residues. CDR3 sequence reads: CASSVGVGGNEAFF. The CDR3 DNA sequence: TGTGCCAGCAGCGTAGGGGTAGGGGGAAATGAAGCTTTCTTT.